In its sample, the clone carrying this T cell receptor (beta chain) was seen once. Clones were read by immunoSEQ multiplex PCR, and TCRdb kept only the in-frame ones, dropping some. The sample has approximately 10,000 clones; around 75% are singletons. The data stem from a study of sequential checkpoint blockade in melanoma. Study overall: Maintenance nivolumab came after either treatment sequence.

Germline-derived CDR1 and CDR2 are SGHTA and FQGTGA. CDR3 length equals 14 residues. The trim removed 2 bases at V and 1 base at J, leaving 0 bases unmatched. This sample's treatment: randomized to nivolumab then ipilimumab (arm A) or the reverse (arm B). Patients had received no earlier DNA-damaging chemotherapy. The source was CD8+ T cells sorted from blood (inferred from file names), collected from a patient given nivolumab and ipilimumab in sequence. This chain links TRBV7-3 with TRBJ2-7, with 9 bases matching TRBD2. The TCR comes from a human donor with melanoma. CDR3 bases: TGTGCCAGCAGCTTACTAGCGGGGTCCTACGAGCAGTACTTC. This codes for CASSLLAGSYEQYF.